The 32 T cell receptor beta chains reported below all come from one sample, sequenced in a study of OX40 agonist ivuxolimab in advanced cancers. Sequencing used immunoSEQ multiplex PCR; TCRdb keeps in-frame clones, though not all of them. The sample holds about 34,000 clones, roughly four fifths seen once. The starting material was CD4+ or CD8+ T cells sorted from blood, obtained in a trial of the OX40 agonist ivuxolimab. These receptors came from an adult with an advanced solid tumor such as melanoma, head and neck, liver or kidney cancer.

This chain links TRBV4-2 with TRBJ2-5; 9 bases match TRBD1. The junction had 7 bases not matched to a gene; V was cut back by 0 bases and J by 5 bases. The CDR3 runs to 16 residues. Germline CDR1 is LGHNA and CDR2 is YNFKEQ. The CDR3 loop is CASSQDKGQGGETQYF. In nucleotides, the CDR3 is TGTGCCAGCAGCCAAGATAAGGGACAGGGAGGGGAGACCCAGTACTTC.

This chain connects TRBV30 to TRBJ2-7; possibly TRBD1 for D (5 bases). The CDR3 consists of 15 residues. Trimming pared 4 bases from V and 2 bases from J, leaving 18 bases between. CDR1 is GTSNPN and CDR2 is SVGIG in the germline V gene (reference sequence). The CDR3 sequence is CAWTSGIGLTYEQYF. Here the CDR3 DNA reads TGTGCCTGGACGTCAGGGATAGGGCTGACCTACGAGCAGTACTTC.

This clone was observed a handful of times. The chain uses TRBV4-1 and TRBJ1-1, with 7 bases fitting TRBD1. The CDR3 length is 19 residues. The junction had 13 bases not matched to a gene; V was cut back by 0 bases and J by 0 bases. Germline V CDR1 and CDR2: MGHRA, YSYEKL. The CDR3 reads CASSQDPNRGSSLNTEAFF. The CDR3, as DNA: TGCGCCAGCAGCCAAGATCCAAACAGGGGTTCCTCCTTGAACACTGAAGCTTTCTTT.

A few counts support this clone. This chain links TRBV4-1 with TRBJ1-1, with 8 bases identical to TRBD1. Germline trimming cut 4 bases from V and 5 bases from J; bases unmatched to any gene: 9. Germline CDR1 MGHRA, CDR2 YSYEKL. CDR3 length: 15 amino acids. The CDR3 nucleotides are TGCGCCAGCAGCCGGCCGACAGGGGAGGGGACTGAAGCTTTCTTT. This translates into CASSRPTGEGTEAFF.

This chain links TRBV10-3 with TRBJ2-2; 8 bases map to TRBD1. The V segment lost 6 bases and the J segment 4 bases; nucleotides outside the gene matches: 7. The CDR3 length is 15 residues. Germline-derived CDR1 and CDR2 are ENHRY and SYGVKD. The CDR3 spells CAIRDDRGFTGELFF. CDR3 bases: TGTGCCATCAGGGATGACAGGGGTTTCACCGGGGAGCTGTTTTTT.

This clone has a handful of counts. The chain joins TRBV7-9 to TRBJ1-2; D possibly corresponds to TRBD1 (6 bases). This CDR3 has 14 residues. Germline V lookup: CDR1 SEHNR, CDR2 FQNEAQ (reference sequence). The V gene lost 1 base and the J gene lost 2 bases, with 8 bases spanning the gap. CDR3 bases: TGTGCCAGCAGCTTAGGAAGGGGGAACTATGGCTACACCTTC. Its protein is CASSLGRGNYGYTF.

This chain connects TRBV29-1 to TRBJ1-2; TRBD1 matches 10 bases. The V and J ends lost 8 bases and 3 bases, in that order; junction bases with no gene match: 12. CDR1 is SQVTM and CDR2 is ANQGSEA in the germline V gene. This CDR3 contains 15 residues. CDR3 loop: CSTGTGETGDYGYTF. The CDR3 DNA reads TGCAGCACTGGGACAGGGGAAACGGGAGACTATGGCTACACCTTC.

The chain joins TRBV29-1 to TRBJ1-2; D may be TRBD1 (5 bases). This CDR3 has 13 amino acids. The germline V gene encodes CDR1 SQVTM and CDR2 ANQGSEA. The V end lost 3 bases, the J end lost 0 bases, and 8 bases lay between the germline ends. The CDR3 here is CSVDRGANYGYTF. The CDR3 nucleotides are TGCAGCGTTGATCGGGGGGCTAACTATGGCTACACCTTC.

Only one count was recorded for this clone. J is TRBJ2-1 and V is TRBV5-1; TRBD1 matches 8 bases. Trimming took 4 bases from V and 3 from J; bases not matched to a gene: 6. The CDR3 spans 15 residues. Germline-derived CDR1 and CDR2 are SGHRS and YFSETQ. CDR3 sequence: CASSLTGQDYNEQFF. CDR3 in DNA: TGCGCCAGCAGCCTGACGGGACAGGACTACAATGAGCAGTTCTTC. The variable domain in full, completed from reference TRBV5-1 and TRBJ2-1, reads KAGVTQTPRYLIKTRGQQVTLSCSPISGHRSVSWYQQTPGQGLQFLFEYFSETQRNKGNFPGRFSGRQFSNSRSEMNVSTLELGDSALYLCASSLTGQDYNEQFFGPGTRLTVL.

This chain joins TRBV7-9 and TRBJ1-3; 7 bases align to TRBD1. CDR3 length: 14 amino acids. The trim removed 5 bases at V and 4 bases at J, leaving 5 bases unmatched. From germline, CDR1 is SEHNR and CDR2 FQNEAQ (reference sequence). CDR3: CASSGWDSGNTIYF. As DNA, the CDR3 is TGTGCCAGCAGCGGTTGGGACAGCGGAAACACCATATATTTT.

The chain couples TRBV19 to TRBJ2-1; 7 nucleotides line up with TRBD1. Looked up from germline, CDR1 is LNHDA and CDR2 is SQIVND (reference sequence). Germline trimming cut 0 bases from V and 7 bases from J; bases unmatched to any gene: 6. This CDR3 has 15 amino acids. CDR3 nucleotide sequence: TGTGCCAGTAGTATAGATTGGGCAGGGGGTAATGAGCAGTTCTTC. Protein: CASSIDWAGGNEQFF.

This clone is medium-sized. The chain's CDR3 is CASSLGTAVEQYF. DNA for the CDR3: TGTGCCAGTAGTCTCGGGACGGCGGTTGAGCAGTACTTC. The V gene is TRBV19, the J gene TRBJ2-7; perhaps D is TRBD1 or TRBD2 (5 bases each). The germline V gene encodes CDR1 LNHDA and CDR2 SQIVND (reference sequence). The CDR3 is 13 residues long. The V and J ends lost 5 bases and 7 bases respectively, with 15 bases between them.

The J gene is TRBJ1-1, the V gene TRBV20-1, with a weak D call TRBD1 (5 bases). The CDR3 runs 11 residues. Germline V gene sequence: CDR1 DFQATT, CDR2 SNEGSKA (reference sequence). V was shortened by 3 bases and J by 5 bases, with 7 bases between the two germline ends. The CDR3: CSARGGTEAFF. DNA of the CDR3: TGCAGTGCTAGGGGGGGTACTGAAGCTTTCTTT.

This clone was observed a handful of times. The chain joins TRBV29-1 to TRBJ1-5; D remains ambiguous. Trimming removed 4 bases at V and 6 bases at J, with 13 bases between. The CDR3 is made up of 13 amino acids. Germline CDR1 reads SQVTM; CDR2 reads ANQGSEA. The CDR3 nucleotides are TGCAGCGTTGCGTCGGGGAACGGTCAGCCCCAGCATTTT. Protein: CSVASGNGQPQHF.

This clone is deemed medium-sized. The junction departs from the called germline gene at one end, perhaps through a read error. The chain joins TRBV6-1 to TRBJ2-7; the D gene could be TRBD1 or TRBD2 (5 bases each). CDR3 size: 16 residues. Germline lookup yields CDR1 MNHNS and CDR2 SASEGT. The CDR3: CASRDGKAGSSHEQYF. The CDR3 nucleotides read TGTGCCAGCCGTGACGGGAAGGCAGGGAGTTCCCACGAGCAGTACTTC.

The rearrangement links TRBV4-1 to TRBJ2-5; D is possibly TRBD1 (6 bases). The J call may be mistaken, given a closer DNA end match to TRBJ2-7. In germline, CDR1 is MGHRA, CDR2 YSYEKL. There are 14 residues in the CDR3. In DNA form, the CDR3 reads TGCGCCAGCAGCCGCTTGACAGGCTCCTACGAGCAGTACTTC. Protein product: CASSRLTGSYEQYF.

The V call is TRBV6-1, the J call TRBJ1-2, with D possibly matching TRBD1 (5 bases). Germline CDR1 MNHNS, CDR2 SASEGT. CDR3 length equals 12 residues. The ends were cut back, 4 bases at V and 2 bases at J, with 5 bases in the middle. Here the CDR3 reads CASSGDNYGYTF. CDR3 nucleotide sequence: TGTGCCAGCAGTGGGGACAACTATGGCTACACCTTC.

The chain joins TRBV11-2 to TRBJ2-2; D remains unclear. V gave up 2 bases and J gave up 10 bases, with 5 bases separating them. Per the germline V gene, CDR1 is SGHAT and CDR2 is FQNNGV. The CDR3 sequence is 11 residues long. The CDR3 DNA is TGTGCCAGCAGCTTAATCAAGGAGCTGTTTTTT. This translates into CASSLIKELFF.

This clone is a singleton in its sample. The chain recombines TRBV10-2 with TRBJ1-1; TRBD1 matches 8 bases. The CDR3 runs 14 residues. The trim removed 4 bases at V and 1 base at J, leaving 2 bases unmatched. CDR1 and CDR2 (germline): WSHSY, SAAADI. The chain's CDR3 is CASSGGQENTEAFF. CDR3 sequence (DNA): TGCGCCAGCAGTGGGGGACAGGAGAACACTGAAGCTTTCTTT.

The chain has TRBV7-2 and TRBJ1-1; D not certain. In germline, CDR1 is SGHTA, CDR2 FQGNSA. Trimming stripped 1 base from V and 0 bases from J, with 3 bases between. CDR3 length: 13 residues. The CDR3 sequence: CASSLEVNTEAFF. For the CDR3, the DNA is TGTGCCAGCAGCTTAGAAGTGAACACTGAAGCTTTCTTT.

This clone has just one count. J is TRBJ2-5 and V is TRBV27, with D possibly TRBD1 on 6 matching bases. The J call may be incorrect, as the DNA end agrees better with TRBJ2-7. The CDR3 sequence is 13 residues long. From germline, CDR1 is MNHEY and CDR2 SMNVEV (reference sequence). The CDR3 DNA follows: TGTGCCAGCAGCTTGACAGGCTCCTACGAGCAGTACTTC. It codes for CASSLTGSYEQYF.

V and J are TRBV30 and TRBJ1-3; 7 positions match TRBD1. The length of the CDR3 is 15 residues. CDR1 is GTSNPN and CDR2 is SVGIG in the germline V gene (reference sequence). The J segment lost 7 bases and the V segment lost 2 bases, leaving 11 bases of the junction unmatched. CDR3 bases: TGTGCCTGGAGTCGACAGGGTATGGGTTGGAACACCATATATTTT. This encodes CAWSRQGMGWNTIYF.

V is TRBV28 and J is TRBJ1-2; D is possibly TRBD1 (5 bases). The CDR3 loop spans 13 amino acids. With 2 bases removed from V and 4 bases from J, the gap between germline ends came to 8 bases. The germline V gene has CDR1 MDHEN and CDR2 SYDVKM. The CDR3, as DNA: TGTGCCAGCAGTTTAGGCAGGGTCTATGGCTACACCTTC. This codes for CASSLGRVYGYTF.

CDR3 sequence reads: CASSSTRRIPYQPQHF. Here the CDR3 DNA reads TGTGCCAGCAGCTCAACCAGACGGATCCCGTATCAGCCCCAGCATTTT. The chain carries TRBV7-6 and TRBJ1-5; D is uncertain. The CDR3 runs to 16 residues. Germline CDR1 and CDR2: SGHVS and FNYEAQ. Between the trimmed V and J ends, which lost 4 bases and 5 bases, there was a span of 18 bases.

The DNA for the CDR3 is TGTGCCAGCACCCAACCCCAGGGGGCTAAGTACGAGCAGTACTTC. Its translation is CASTQPQGAKYEQYF. The V and J genes are TRBV5-6 and TRBJ2-7; 8 nucleotides align to TRBD1. Trimming at V came to 6 bases and at J to 4 bases, leaving 12 bases not matched to a gene. In germline, CDR1 is SGHDT, CDR2 YYEEEE. This CDR3 spans 15 amino acids.

This clone was seen a single time. The J gene is TRBJ2-3, the V gene TRBV6-1; 14 bases are a match to TRBD2. There are 15 residues in the CDR3. The germline CDR1 and CDR2 sequences are MNHNS and SASEGT. V trimming: 6 bases; J trimming: 4 bases; junction bases outside the gene matches: 3. The CDR3 DNA is TGTGCCAGCAGCGGACTAGCGGGGGGTCCAGATACGCAGTATTTT. Encoded protein: CASSGLAGGPDTQYF.

The V call is TRBV28, the J call TRBJ1-2; 9 bases map to TRBD1. The J segment lost 7 bases and the V segment lost 8 bases, leaving 5 bases of the junction unmatched. This CDR3 contains 12 residues. CDR1 and CDR2 from the germline V gene are MDHEN and SYDVKM. In DNA form, the CDR3 reads TGTGCCAGCCGGGACAGGGCCGCTGGCTACACCTTC. This codes for CASRDRAAGYTF.

This chain links TRBV12-5 with TRBJ1-1; TRBD1 aligns across 9 bases. The CDR3 extends over 17 amino acids. Germline-derived CDR1 and CDR2 are LGHNT and FRNRAP. V was pared by 5 bases and J by 0 bases, with 10 bases of the junction left unmatched. The CDR3 DNA reads as TGTGCTAGTGGTCCGGGGACAGGGATTGTAGTGAACACTGAAGCTTTCTTT. This translates into CASGPGTGIVVNTEAFF.

This clone occurred a few times. V usage is TRBV19 and J usage is TRBJ2-1; D possibly corresponds to TRBD2 (6 bases). V was clipped by 5 bases and J by 3 bases, with 17 bases between them. Germline V gives CDR1 LNHDA, CDR2 SQIVND (reference sequence). The CDR3 has 16 residues. The CDR3 region is CASSLGLPGRYNEQFF. CDR3 in DNA: TGTGCCAGTAGTTTGGGACTCCCTGGGCGCTACAATGAGCAGTTCTTC. The whole variable domain, filled in from reference TRBV19 and TRBJ2-1, reads DGGITQSPKYLFRKEGQNVTLSCEQNLNHDAMYWYRQDPGQGLRLIYYSQIVNDFQKGDIAEGYSVSREKKESFPLTVTSAQKNPTAFYLCASSLGLPGRYNEQFFGPGTRLTVL.

The V call is TRBV11-2, the J call TRBJ1-3; TRBD1 matches 7 bases. Per the germline V gene, CDR1 is SGHAT and CDR2 is FQNNGV. The CDR3 runs to 17 residues. The V gene end was trimmed by 5 bases and the J gene end by 0 bases; junction bases not matched to a gene: 10. The chain's CDR3 is CASSPRTGIGSGNTIYF. CDR3 bases: TGTGCCAGCAGCCCTCGGACAGGAATAGGCTCTGGAAACACCATATATTTT.

The V gene is TRBV5-2, the J gene TRBJ1-6. TRBV5-2 is designated a pseudogene. The CDR3 extends over 12 amino acids. Here the CDR3 reads CASNRNNSPLHF. The CDR3 nucleotides read TGTGCCAGCAATCGGAATAATTCACCCCTCCACTTT.

J is TRBJ2-7 and V is TRBV15; D call uncertain. Deletions cut 3 bases from V and 0 bases from J, with 15 bases between. The CDR3 is made up of 16 amino acids. Germline V lookup: CDR1 LNHNV, CDR2 YYDKDF (reference sequence). CDR3 residues: CATSSNGPSSSYEQYF. DNA for the CDR3: TGTGCCACCAGCAGTAACGGCCCCTCAAGCTCCTACGAGCAGTACTTC.